These T cell receptor beta chains were read from a single sample in a study of PD-L1 blockade in urothelial cancer. Clones were read by immunoSEQ multiplex PCR, and TCRdb kept only the in-frame ones, dropping some. The data contain more than 90,000 clones, 75% to 95% of them singletons. The sequenced sample was PBMCs, obtained around atezolizumab (anti-PD-L1) treatment. Receptors originate from a man in his 60s with urothelial cancer. The CDR3 runs from the conserved cysteine through the conserved F or W. Fields, in order: V gene, CDR3 protein.

v_call: TRBV15
cdr3_aa: CATAGTTPSNEQFF

v_call: TRBV9
cdr3_aa: CASSTGQGSPNKQYF

v_call: TRBV2
cdr3_aa: CASSYSARETQYF

v_call: TRBV4-2
cdr3_aa: CASSPGGLLTDTQYF

v_call: TRBV15
cdr3_aa: CATSTGVNTEAFF

v_call: TRBV7-2
cdr3_aa: CASSFPDGDRGNTEAFF

v_call: TRBV28
cdr3_aa: CASSPRQAGTEAFF

v_call: TRBV10-3
cdr3_aa: CAHAAQAAPSTEAFF

v_call: TRBV4-3
cdr3_aa: CASSKDWTSEGDTQYF

v_call: TRBV30
cdr3_aa: CAWSVSGQETQYF

v_call: TRBV5-4
cdr3_aa: CASSGQGRDEKLFF

v_call: TRBV9
cdr3_aa: CASSPRGGHGELFF

v_call: TRBV4-3
cdr3_aa: CASSQEKVAGHEQYF

v_call: TRBV29-1
cdr3_aa: CSVGGQGGDEQFF

v_call: TRBV4-2
cdr3_aa: CASSQGDMGQETQYF

v_call: TRBV7-2
cdr3_aa: CASSLPGMNTEAFF

v_call: TRBV7-8
cdr3_aa: CASSLFSGQTYNEQFF

v_call: TRBV2
cdr3_aa: CASAGTAGQGNTGELFF

v_call: TRBV6-5
cdr3_aa: CASSPGIPGEQYF

v_call: TRBV6-1
cdr3_aa: CASSGQETSTDTQYF

v_call: TRBV4-3
cdr3_aa: CASSQDSLNTGELFF

v_call: TRBV6-5
cdr3_aa: CASRQTGLDTQYF

v_call: TRBV5-4
cdr3_aa: CASSLGLEAGGELFF

v_call: TRBV6-6
cdr3_aa: CASTCRPRVAKNIQYF

v_call: TRBV5-1
cdr3_aa: CASSWKRGTEAFF

v_call: TRBV28
cdr3_aa: CASTILRGGTDTQYF

v_call: TRBV14
cdr3_aa: CASRITGLREQYF

v_call: TRBV4-2
cdr3_aa: CASSQEGGQSTGGTQYF

v_call: TRBV6-5
cdr3_aa: CASSYSGTGNEKLFF

v_call: TRBV5-8
cdr3_aa: CASSFGGVAKNIQYF

v_call: TRBV28
cdr3_aa: CASSLVAGATKQYF

v_call: TRBV5-1
cdr3_aa: CASSLGHNQETQYF

v_call: TRBV5-1
cdr3_aa: CASSLAGGFGDTQYF

v_call: TRBV2
cdr3_aa: CASSEGRGYTGELFF

v_call: TRBV15
cdr3_aa: CATSRTPTGVEETQYF

v_call: TRBV18
cdr3_aa: CASSPIRVHEQYF

v_call: TRBV5-1
cdr3_aa: CASSRGGDSYEQYF

v_call: TRBV4-3
cdr3_aa: CASSQDLRTDTQYF

v_call: TRBV20-1
cdr3_aa: CSARTEGAFF

v_call: TRBV6-5
cdr3_aa: CASRFRVNYGYTF

v_call: TRBV30
cdr3_aa: CAWSKSWTGGVETQYF

v_call: TRBV7-2
cdr3_aa: CASSLSPSGSVETQYF

v_call: TRBV27
cdr3_aa: CASSYTSAYEQYF